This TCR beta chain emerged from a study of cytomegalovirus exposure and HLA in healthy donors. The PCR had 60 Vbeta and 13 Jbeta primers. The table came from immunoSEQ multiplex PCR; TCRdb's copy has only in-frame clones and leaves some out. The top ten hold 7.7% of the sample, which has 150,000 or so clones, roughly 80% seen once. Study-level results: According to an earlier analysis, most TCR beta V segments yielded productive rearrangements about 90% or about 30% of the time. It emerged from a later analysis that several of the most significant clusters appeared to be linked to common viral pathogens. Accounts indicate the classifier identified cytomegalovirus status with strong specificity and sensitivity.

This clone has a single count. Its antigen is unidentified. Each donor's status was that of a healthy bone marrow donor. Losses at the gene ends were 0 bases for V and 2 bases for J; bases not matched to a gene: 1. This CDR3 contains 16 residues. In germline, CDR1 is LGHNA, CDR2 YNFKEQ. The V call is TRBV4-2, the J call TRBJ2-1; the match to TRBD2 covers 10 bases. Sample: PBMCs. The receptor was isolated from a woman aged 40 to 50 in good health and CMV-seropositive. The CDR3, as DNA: TGTGCCAGCAGCCAAGATGGGACTAGCGCCTACAATGAGCAGTTCTTC. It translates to CASSQDGTSAYNEQFF.